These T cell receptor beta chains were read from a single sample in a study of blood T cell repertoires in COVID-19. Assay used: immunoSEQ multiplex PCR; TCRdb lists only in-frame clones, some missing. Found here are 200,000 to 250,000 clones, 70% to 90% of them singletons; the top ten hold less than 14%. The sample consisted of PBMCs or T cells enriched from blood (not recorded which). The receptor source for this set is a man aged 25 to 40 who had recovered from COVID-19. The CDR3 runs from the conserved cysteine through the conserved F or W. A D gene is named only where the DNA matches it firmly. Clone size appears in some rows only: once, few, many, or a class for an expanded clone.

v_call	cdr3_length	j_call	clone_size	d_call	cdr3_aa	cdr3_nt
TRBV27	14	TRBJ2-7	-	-	CASSLGGFYYEQYF	TGTGCCAGCAGTTTAGGCGGATTCTACTACGAGCAGTACTTC
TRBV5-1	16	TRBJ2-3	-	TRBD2	CASRTGTSGGTDTQYF	TGCGCCAGCAGGACCGGGACTAGCGGAGGAACAGATACGCAGTATTTT
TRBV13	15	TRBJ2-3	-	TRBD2	CASSYGTSSSDTQYF	TGTGCCAGCAGCTACGGGACTAGTTCATCGGATACGCAGTATTTT
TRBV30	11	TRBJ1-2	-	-	CAWSVQYGYTF	TGTGCCTGGAGTGTACAGTATGGCTACACCTTC
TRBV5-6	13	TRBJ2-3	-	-	CASSLNRADTQYF	TGTGCCAGCAGCCTTAACAGGGCAGATACGCAGTATTTT
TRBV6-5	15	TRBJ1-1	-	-	CASSYSGSLNTEAFF	TGTGCCAGCAGTTACTCGGGCAGCTTGAACACTGAAGCTTTCTTT
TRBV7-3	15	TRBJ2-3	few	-	CASSLTPVQTDTQYF	TGTGCCAGCAGCTTAACCCCGGTACAGACAGATACGCAGTATTTT
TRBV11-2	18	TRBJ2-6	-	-	CASSSRTEIYSGANVLTF	TGTGCCAGCAGCTCCCGGACAGAAATATACTCTGGGGCCAACGTCCTGACTTTC
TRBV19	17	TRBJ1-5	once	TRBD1	CASSLTNRGRINQPQHF	TGTGCCAGTAGTCTGACGAACAGGGGTCGAATCAATCAGCCCCAGCATTTT
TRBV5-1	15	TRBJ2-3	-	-	CASSLGGVGKDTQYF	TGCGCCAGCAGCTTGGGGGGAGTAGGTAAAGATACGCAGTATTTT
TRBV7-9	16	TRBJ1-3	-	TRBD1	CASHITGANSGNTIYF	TGTGCCAGCCATATCACAGGGGCGAACTCTGGAAACACCATATATTTT
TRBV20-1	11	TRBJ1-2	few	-	CSADTGYGYTF	TGCAGTGCTGACACAGGGTATGGCTACACCTTC
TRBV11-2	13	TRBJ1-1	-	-	CASSLTLGAEAFF	TGTGCCAGCAGCTTAACGTTGGGCGCTGAAGCTTTCTTT
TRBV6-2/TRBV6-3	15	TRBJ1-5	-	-	CASSGGGLSNQPQHF	TGTGCCAGCAGTGGGGGGGGGTTGAGCAATCAGCCCCAGCATTTT
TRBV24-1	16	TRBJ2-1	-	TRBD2	CATSDFLTSGSHEQFF	TGTGCCACCAGTGATTTTTTGACTAGCGGGAGCCATGAGCAGTTCTTC
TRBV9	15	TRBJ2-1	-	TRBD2	CASRRSWTSGPEQFF	TGTGCCAGCAGACGGAGCTGGACTAGCGGACCAGAGCAGTTCTTC
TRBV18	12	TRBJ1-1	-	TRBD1	CASSPPSGQAFF	TGTGCCAGCTCACCACCGTCGGGACAGGCTTTCTTT
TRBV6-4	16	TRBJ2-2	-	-	CASTPFGGVNTGELFF	TGTGCCAGCACCCCCTTCGGCGGGGTAAACACCGGGGAGCTGTTTTTT
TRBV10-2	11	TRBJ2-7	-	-	CASSPSLEPYF	TGCGCCAGCAGCCCATCCTTAGAACCGTACTTC
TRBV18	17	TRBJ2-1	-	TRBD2	CASMGSLAGESYNEQFF	TGTGCCAGTATGGGGTCCCTAGCGGGAGAGTCCTACAATGAGCAGTTCTTC
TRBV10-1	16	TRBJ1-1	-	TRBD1	CASTPGDRETNTEAFF	TGCGCCAGCACCCCGGGGGACAGGGAAACGAACACTGAAGCTTTCTTT
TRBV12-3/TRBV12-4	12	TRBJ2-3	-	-	CASSLSRDTQYF	TGTGCCAGCAGTTTAAGCCGAGATACGCAGTATTTT
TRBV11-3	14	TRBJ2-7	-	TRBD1	CASSSTGGGYEQYF	TGTGCCAGCAGCTCCACAGGGGGCGGGTACGAGCAGTACTTC
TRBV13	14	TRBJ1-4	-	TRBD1	CASSLQGAVEKLFF	TGTGCCAGCAGCTTACAGGGGGCGGTTGAAAAACTGTTTTTT
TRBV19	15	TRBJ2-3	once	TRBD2	CASRLLAGHTDTQYF	TGTGCCAGTAGGTTACTAGCGGGACACACAGATACGCAGTATTTT
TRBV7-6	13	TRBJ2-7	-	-	CASSTDRTYEQYF	TGTGCCAGCAGCACAGATCGAACCTACGAGCAGTACTTC
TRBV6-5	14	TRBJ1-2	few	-	CASNRRGTNYGYTF	TGTGCCAGCAATCGTCGGGGGACGAACTATGGCTACACCTTC
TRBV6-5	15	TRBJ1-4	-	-	CASSYSGDVGEKLFF	TGTGCCAGCAGTTACTCAGGAGACGTTGGGGAAAAACTGTTTTTT
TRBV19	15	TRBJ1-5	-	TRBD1	CASSNPGQGRQPQHF	TGTGCCAGTAGTAACCCCGGACAGGGGAGGCAGCCCCAGCATTTT
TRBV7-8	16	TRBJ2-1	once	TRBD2	CASSLSFGGGALGQFF	TGTGCCAGCAGCTTGTCATTTGGCGGGGGGGCCCTGGGGCAGTTCTTC
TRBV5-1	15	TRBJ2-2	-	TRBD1	CASSPGGLGTGELFF	TGCGCCAGCAGCCCAGGGGGCTTGGGCACCGGGGAGCTGTTTTTT
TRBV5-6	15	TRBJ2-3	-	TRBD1	CASSLMGQGADTQYF	TGTGCCAGCAGCTTGATGGGACAGGGGGCAGATACGCAGTATTTT
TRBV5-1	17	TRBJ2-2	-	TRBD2	CASSLAGLAGATGELFF	TGCGCCAGCAGCTTGGCCGGGCTAGCGGGAGCGACCGGGGAGCTGTTTTTT
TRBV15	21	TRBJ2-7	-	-	CATSRDWRSAVRLSRPYEQYF	TGTGCCACCAGCAGAGATTGGAGGTCGGCCGTGCGGCTCAGCCGCCCCTACGAGCAGTACTTC
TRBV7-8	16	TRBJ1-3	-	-	CASSLRWFRSGNTIYF	TGTGCCAGCAGCTTAAGATGGTTTAGAAGTGGAAACACCATATATTTT
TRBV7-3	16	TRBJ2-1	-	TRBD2	CASSPPGGGGYNEQFF	TGTGCCAGCAGCCCCCCCGGTGGGGGGGGGTACAATGAGCAGTTCTTC
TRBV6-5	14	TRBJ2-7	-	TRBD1	CASSLGDRVLEQYF	TGTGCCAGCAGTTTGGGGGACAGGGTGCTTGAGCAGTACTTC
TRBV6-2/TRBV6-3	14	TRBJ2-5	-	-	CASSYGPYQETQYF	TGTGCCAGCAGTTACGGGCCCTACCAAGAGACCCAGTACTTC
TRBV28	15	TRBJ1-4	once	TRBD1	CASSAGTVGKEKLFF	TGTGCCAGCAGTGCCGGGACAGTTGGCAAAGAAAAACTGTTTTTT
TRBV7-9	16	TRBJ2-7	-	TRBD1	CASSSLGTGGSYEQYF	TGTGCCAGCAGTTCTTTGGGGACAGGGGGCTCCTACGAGCAGTACTTC
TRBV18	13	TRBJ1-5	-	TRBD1	CASSTGVNQPQHF	TGTGCCAGCTCAACAGGGGTCAATCAGCCCCAGCATTTT
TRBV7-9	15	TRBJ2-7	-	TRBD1	CASSPTGIGSYEQYF	TGTGCCAGCAGCCCGACAGGGATCGGCTCCTACGAGCAGTACTTC
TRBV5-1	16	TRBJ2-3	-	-	CASSLGPGLDTDTQYF	TGCGCCAGCAGCTTGGGACCGGGACTCGACACAGATACGCAGTATTTT
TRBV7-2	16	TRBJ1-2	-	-	CASSPQMTGAGYGYTF	TGTGCCAGCAGCCCGCAGATGACGGGTGCGGGCTATGGCTACACCTTC
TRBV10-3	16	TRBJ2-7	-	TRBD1	CAISGGPGQGVYEQYF	TGTGCCATCAGTGGGGGGCCGGGACAGGGCGTCTACGAGCAGTACTTC
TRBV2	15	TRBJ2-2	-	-	CASRYDRTNTGELFF	TGTGCCAGCAGATACGACAGGACGAACACCGGGGAGCTGTTTTTT
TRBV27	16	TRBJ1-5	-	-	CASSPRTVYSNQPQHF	TGTGCCAGCAGTCCAAGGACAGTTTATAGCAATCAGCCCCAGCATTTT
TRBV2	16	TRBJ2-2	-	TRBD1	CAGSLRTGANTGELFF	TGTGCCGGCTCATTACGGACAGGCGCGAACACCGGGGAGCTGTTTTTT
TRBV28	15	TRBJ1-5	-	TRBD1	CASRYDRAGVQPQHF	TGTGCCAGCAGGTATGACAGGGCAGGGGTCCAGCCCCAGCATTTT
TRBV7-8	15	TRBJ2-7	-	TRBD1	CASSLEGDSHYEQYF	TGTGCCAGCAGCTTAGAGGGGGACAGCCACTACGAGCAGTACTTC
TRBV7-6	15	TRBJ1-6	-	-	CASSLRGQSDSPLHF	TGTGCCAGCAGCTTACGCGGACAGTCTGATTCACCCCTCCACTTT